This T cell receptor (beta chain) was sequenced for a study of CD8 T cells in ankylosing spondylitis. As for this clonotype: The antigen is unknown.

V gave up 0 bases and J gave up 4 bases, with 5 bases separating them. This CDR3 is built from 13 residues. Using quantitative 5'-RACE with molecular barcodes, the authors made TCR beta libraries. TCRdb re-derived calls from the 5' RACE reads in MiXCR, one entry per CDR3 protein. The profile shows 85,000 to 90,000 distinct CDR3 sequences, 27% of them singletons. General study results and limits: Enrichment of disease-linked clones was reportedly significant in matched ankylosing spondylitis synovial fluid. Ankylosing spondylitis blood seemed to carry a telltale TCR beta motif made of fewer than ten highly homologous variants. In reactive arthritis synovial fluid and blood, some motif variants had been reported before.

This rearrangement joins TRBV12-3 or TRBV12-4 to TRBJ2-3; D possibly corresponds to TRBD2 (5 bases). The TCR sequence derives from a male donor with ankylosing spondylitis or in good health (not recorded which). Sequenced material: blood, either unsorted or a sorted T cell fraction (not recorded which). The chain's CDR3 is CASSLARADTQYF. The CDR3 bases are TGTGCCAGCAGTTTAGCGAGGGCAGATACGCAGTATTTT.